The source of this TCR beta chain is a study of OX40 agonist ivuxolimab in advanced cancers. Study information: Patients were dosed intravenously with ivuxolimab at 0.01 to 10 mg/kg every 2 weeks. One patient with hepatocellular carcinoma and two with cutaneous melanoma, three in all, had partial responses. General study points: Expanded clones tended on average to be more numerous among CD8+ T cells than CD4+. Both CD4+ and CD8+ T cell populations in blood had undergone clonal expansion by week 6 at 0.1 to 3.0 mg/kg.

TCRdb's table, derived via immunoSEQ multiplex PCR, lists solely in-frame clones and lacks some. The sample lists around 92,000 clones, around four fifths occurring once. CDR3 length: 13 amino acids. V lost 1 base and J 10 bases, leaving 8 bases between the germline ends. From germline, CDR1 is LNHDA and CDR2 SQIVND (reference sequence). In the case of this clone: The antigen is not known.

The rearrangement joins TRBV19 to TRBJ1-6; no clear D. Sequencing used CD4+ or CD8+ T cells sorted from blood, obtained in a trial of the OX40 agonist ivuxolimab. The source is an adult with an advanced solid tumor such as melanoma, head and neck, liver or kidney cancer. The chain's CDR3 is CASSIGGASPLHF. The CDR3 DNA is TGTGCCAGTAGTATAGGGGGAGCGTCACCCCTCCACTTT.